The next 24 T cell receptor beta chains were all read from a single sample in a study of blood T cell repertoires in COVID-19. Method: immunoSEQ multiplex PCR; TCRdb's copy keeps in-frame clones and lacks some. This sample has about 410,000 clones; approximately 91% occur once, and the top ten carry roughly 1.4%. The sample consisted of peripheral blood. All receptors come from a woman between 40 and 55 years old with COVID-19, enrolled during active disease.

Here the CDR3 reads CSARPLETQYF. The CDR3 nucleotides are TGCAGTGCTAGACCCCTTGAGACCCAGTACTTC. V usage is TRBV20-1 and J usage is TRBJ2-5, with D hard to call. The CDR3 has 11 residues. Germline CDR1 DFQATT, CDR2 SNEGSKA (reference sequence). The ends were cut back, 2 bases at V and 5 bases at J, with 6 bases in the middle.

The chain combines TRBV11-2 with TRBJ2-7, with no clear D. Germline loops: CDR1 SGHAT, CDR2 FQNNGV. CDR3 size: 13 residues. Trimming took 1 base from V and 2 from J, leaving 6 bases between them. The DNA for the CDR3 is TGTGCCAGCAGCTTAGCAAAAACCTACGAGCAGTACTTC. Its protein product is CASSLAKTYEQYF.

This clone has just one count. The chain combines TRBV7-8 with TRBJ1-6; D is unclear. V was clipped by 7 bases and J by 10 bases, with 17 bases between them. CDR1 is SGHVS and CDR2 is FQNEAQ in the germline V gene. The CDR3 is made up of 14 amino acids. CDR3 bases: TGTGCCAGCACCAGATCCGGGGAAGGGTCACCCCTCCACTTT. Protein: CASTRSGEGSPLHF.

The V gene is TRBV18, the J gene TRBJ2-7; D perhaps matches TRBD2 (6 bases). CDR3 size: 15 residues. V dropped 2 bases and J dropped 3 bases, with 14 bases sitting between them. Germline V lookup: CDR1 KGHSH, CDR2 LQKENI. The CDR3 nucleotides read TGTGCCAGCTCACCAATGGGGGGAACGCACTACGAGCAGTACTTC. Protein: CASSPMGGTHYEQYF.

The chain recombines TRBV18 with TRBJ1-1; no clear D gene. Germline V CDR1 and CDR2: KGHSH, LQKENI. Trimming stripped 4 bases from V and 3 bases from J, with 15 bases between. CDR3 length equals 15 residues. CDR3 sequence: CASSLRMVLDTEAFF. The CDR3 DNA reads as TGTGCCAGCTCACTACGAATGGTCCTAGACACTGAAGCTTTCTTT.

On this clone itself: A junction boundary mismatches the germline segment, possibly from a read error. This rearrangement joins TRBV29-1 to TRBJ2-7, with 9 bases fitting TRBD1. The CDR3 has 14 residues. The germline V gene encodes CDR1 SQVTM and CDR2 ANQGSEA. The CDR3 here is CSTASGQGSFEQYF. CDR3 DNA sequence: TGCAGCACCGCCTCGGGACAGGGTTCCTTCGAGCAGTACTTC.

CDR3 sequence reads: CASSSLGTGGGEQFF. CDR3 DNA sequence: TGTGCCAGCAGCTCCCTAGGGACAGGGGGTGGTGAGCAGTTCTTC. This chain connects TRBV7-2 to TRBJ2-1; 11 bases match TRBD1. The germline V gene encodes CDR1 SGHTA and CDR2 FQGNSA. The V and J ends lost 4 bases and 9 bases, in that order; junction bases with no gene match: 8. CDR3 length equals 15 residues.

The CDR3 sequence: CASSLAQGIGQPQHF. The CDR3 DNA sequence: TGTGCCAGCAGCTTGGCACAGGGGATAGGTCAGCCCCAGCATTTT. The gene calls are TRBV5-6 and TRBJ1-5; the match to TRBD1 covers 7 bases. V was clipped by 0 bases and J by 6 bases; unmatched bases: 6. The CDR3 runs 15 residues. Germline assignment: CDR1 SGHDT and CDR2 YYEEEE. Supplemented by reference TRBV5-6 and TRBJ1-5, the full variable domain reads DAGVTQSPTHLIKTRGQQVTLRCSPKSGHDTVSWYQQALGQGPQFIFQYYEEEERQRGNFPDRFSGHQFPNYSSELNVNALLLGDSALYLCASSLAQGIGQPQHFGDGTRLSIL.

The chain couples TRBV28 to TRBJ1-5; the D gene is possibly TRBD1 (6 bases). V lost 6 bases and J 4 bases, leaving 22 bases between the germline ends. Looked up from germline, CDR1 is MDHEN and CDR2 is SYDVKM. The CDR3 loop spans 17 amino acids. The CDR3 protein is CASRFSTGFEVNQPQHF. Here the CDR3 DNA reads TGTGCCAGCAGATTCTCGACAGGATTTGAGGTAAATCAGCCCCAGCATTTT. Supplemented by reference TRBV28 and TRBJ1-5, the full variable domain reads DVKVTQSSRYLVKRTGEKVFLECVQDMDHENMFWYRQDPGLGLRLIYFSYDVKMKEKGDIPEGYSVSREKKERFSLILESASTNQTSMYLCASRFSTGFEVNQPQHFGDGTRLSIL.

This chain links TRBV7-7 with TRBJ2-3; a possible D gene is TRBD2 (6 bases). Germline CDR1 reads SSHAT; CDR2 reads FNYEAQ (reference sequence). The CDR3 runs 13 residues. In DNA form, the CDR3 reads TGTGCTAGCGGACACGGGAGCACAGATACGCAGTATTTT. This encodes CASGHGSTDTQYF.

The rearrangement joins TRBV9 to TRBJ2-7, with TRBD1 matching over 8 bases. Trimming at V came to 3 bases and at J to 2 bases, leaving 7 bases not matched to a gene. The germline CDR1 and CDR2 sequences are SGDLS and YYNGEE. The CDR3 contains 15 residues. This CDR3 is CASSASGTGPYEQYF. CDR3 bases: TGTGCCAGCAGCGCGTCCGGGACAGGACCCTACGAGCAGTACTTC.

CDR3 sequence (DNA): TGTGCCACCAGCAGAGGACCGGGACTCCCCACAGATACGCAGTATTTT. Translation gives CATSRGPGLPTDTQYF. This chain joins TRBV15 and TRBJ2-3, with D perhaps matching TRBD2 (6 bases). Deletions cut 1 base from V and 2 bases from J, with 13 bases between. CDR3 length: 16 residues. The germline CDR1 and CDR2 sequences are LNHNV and YYDKDF (reference sequence).

J is TRBJ1-1 and V is TRBV29-1; 9 positions agree with TRBD1. The V segment lost 7 bases and the J segment 5 bases; nucleotides outside the gene matches: 8. This CDR3 comprises 13 residues. Germline V lookup: CDR1 SQVTM, CDR2 ANQGSEA. The CDR3: CSGGQGISTEAFF. Here the CDR3 DNA reads TGCAGCGGGGGACAGGGTATTTCGACTGAAGCTTTCTTT.

The rearrangement links TRBV9 to TRBJ1-3; weak D call: TRBD1 (5 bases). This CDR3 is built from 14 residues. The ends were cut back, 0 bases at V and 4 bases at J, with 8 bases in the middle. The germline gives CDR1 SGDLS, CDR2 YYNGEE. The CDR3 loop reads CASSVGGVGNTIYF. Here the CDR3 DNA reads TGTGCCAGCAGCGTAGGGGGGGTCGGAAACACCATATATTTT.

The chain links TRBV20-1 to TRBJ1-1, with 8 bases aligning to TRBD1. The V gene's germline CDR1 is DFQATT and CDR2 SNEGSKA (reference sequence). The CDR3 runs to 13 residues. V lost 3 bases to trimming and J lost 7 bases; unmatched junction nucleotides: 7. The CDR3 region is CSASDPGGLEAFF. Here the CDR3 DNA reads TGCAGTGCTAGTGATCCAGGGGGCCTTGAAGCTTTCTTT.

A few counts support this clone. This CDR3 is CSVSVSRGSDEQYF. The CDR3 DNA follows: TGCAGCGTCTCAGTTTCGAGGGGGAGCGACGAGCAGTACTTC. This chain joins TRBV29-1 and TRBJ2-7; TRBD1 might be the D (6 bases). V was clipped by 6 bases and J by 5 bases, with 20 bases between them. There are 14 residues in the CDR3. Per germline, CDR1 SQVTM and CDR2 ANQGSEA.

The V and J genes are TRBV30 and TRBJ1-1; D may be TRBD1 (5 bases). Per the germline V gene, CDR1 is GTSNPN and CDR2 is SVGIG (reference sequence). Trimming removed 0 bases from V and 4 bases from J, with 12 bases in between. The CDR3 runs to 14 residues. CDR3 in amino acids: CAWSVKGWATEAFF. CDR3 in DNA: TGTGCCTGGAGTGTAAAGGGGTGGGCCACTGAAGCTTTCTTT.

This clone has only one observation. The genes are TRBV27 and TRBJ1-1, with 7 bases matching TRBD1. CDR1 and CDR2 (germline): MNHEY, SMNVEV (reference sequence). Trimming at V came to 3 bases and at J to 4 bases, leaving 8 bases not matched to a gene. The CDR3 length is 15 residues. The CDR3: CASSFTGVWGTEAFF. For the CDR3, the DNA is TGTGCCAGCAGTTTTACAGGGGTTTGGGGCACTGAAGCTTTCTTT.

To note about this clone: Other DNA sequences in this sample translate to the same CDR3. V usage is TRBV27 and J usage is TRBJ2-7, with 12 bases matching TRBD2. With 5 bases clipped from V and 4 bases from J, the junction kept 6 bases outside the gene matches. The CDR3 runs 15 residues. Germline V gives CDR1 MNHEY, CDR2 SMNVEV (reference sequence). The CDR3 DNA sequence: TGTGCCAGCAGTCTCACTAGCGGGGGGATATACGAGCAGTACTTC. Translated: CASSLTSGGIYEQYF.

J is TRBJ1-4 and V is TRBV21-1. TRBV21-1 is described as a pseudogene. This CDR3 is 14 amino acids long. CDR3 residues: CARRGGLRNEKLFF. CDR3 nucleotide sequence: TGTGCCAGGCGGGGGGGTCTTAGAAATGAAAAACTGTTTTTT.

The rearrangement uses TRBV28 and TRBJ2-3; 12 nucleotides agree with TRBD2. V trimming: 3 bases; J trimming: 7 bases; junction bases outside the gene matches: 5. In germline, CDR1 is MDHEN, CDR2 SYDVKM. CDR3 length: 15 residues. The CDR3 region is CASSLGLAGGNTQYF. CDR3 sequence (DNA): TGTGCCAGCAGTTTGGGGCTAGCGGGAGGGAATACGCAGTATTTT.

About this clone: This sample also contains other DNA sequences that code for the same CDR3. The rearrangement uses TRBV5-1 and TRBJ2-7; D gene ambiguous. The CDR3 is 12 residues long. V lost 4 bases to trimming and J lost 1 base, with 6 bases between them. Per the germline V gene, CDR1 is SGHRS and CDR2 is YFSETQ. The CDR3 DNA sequence: TGCGCCAGCAGCAGCCCGTCCTACGAGCAGTACTTC. It yields the protein CASSSPSYEQYF.

The chain carries TRBV19 and TRBJ1-6; perhaps TRBD1 as D (6 bases). CDR3 length equals 18 residues. V was trimmed by 6 bases and J by 0 bases, leaving 18 bases between them. Germline assignment: CDR1 LNHDA and CDR2 SQIVND (reference sequence). This CDR3 reads CASSTSRGGSSYNSPLHF. The CDR3 DNA follows: TGTGCCAGTAGCACTTCCAGGGGAGGGAGCTCCTATAATTCACCCCTCCACTTT.

The chain employs TRBV19 and TRBJ1-2, with 7 nucleotides matching TRBD1. CDR1 LNHDA and CDR2 SQIVND come from the germline V gene (reference sequence). Trimming took 6 bases from V and 7 from J; bases not matched to a gene: 8. The CDR3 consists of 13 residues. The CDR3 is CASRERGQGGYTF. CDR3 DNA sequence: TGTGCCAGTAGAGAGAGGGGGCAAGGTGGCTACACCTTC.